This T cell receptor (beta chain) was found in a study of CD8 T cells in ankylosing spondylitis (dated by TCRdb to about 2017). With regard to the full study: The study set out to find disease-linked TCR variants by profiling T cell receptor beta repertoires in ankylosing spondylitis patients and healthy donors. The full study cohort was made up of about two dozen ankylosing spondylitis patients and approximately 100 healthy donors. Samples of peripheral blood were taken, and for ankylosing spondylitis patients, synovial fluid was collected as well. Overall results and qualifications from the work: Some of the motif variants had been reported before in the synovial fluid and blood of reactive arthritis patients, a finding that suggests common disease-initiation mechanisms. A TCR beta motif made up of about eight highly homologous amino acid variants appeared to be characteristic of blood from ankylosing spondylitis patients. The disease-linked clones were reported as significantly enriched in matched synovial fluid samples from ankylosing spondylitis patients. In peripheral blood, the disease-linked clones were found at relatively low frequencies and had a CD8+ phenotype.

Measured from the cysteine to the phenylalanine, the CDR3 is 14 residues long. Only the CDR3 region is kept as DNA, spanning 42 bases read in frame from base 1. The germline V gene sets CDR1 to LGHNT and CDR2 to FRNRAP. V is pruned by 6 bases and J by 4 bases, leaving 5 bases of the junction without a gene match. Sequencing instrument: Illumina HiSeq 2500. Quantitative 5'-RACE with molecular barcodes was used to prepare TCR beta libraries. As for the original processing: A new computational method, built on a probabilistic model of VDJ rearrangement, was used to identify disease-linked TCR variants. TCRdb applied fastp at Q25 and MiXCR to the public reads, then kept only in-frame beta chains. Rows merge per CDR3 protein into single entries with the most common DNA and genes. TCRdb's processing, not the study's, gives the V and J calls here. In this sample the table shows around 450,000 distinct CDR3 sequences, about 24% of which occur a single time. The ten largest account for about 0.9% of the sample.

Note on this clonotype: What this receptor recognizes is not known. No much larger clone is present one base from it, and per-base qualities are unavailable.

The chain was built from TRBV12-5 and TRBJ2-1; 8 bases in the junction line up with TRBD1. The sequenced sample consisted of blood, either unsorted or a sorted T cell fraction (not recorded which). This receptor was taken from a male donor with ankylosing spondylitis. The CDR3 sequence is CASGSGQVYNEQFF. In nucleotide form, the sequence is TGTGCTAGTGGATCGGGACAGGTTTACAATGAGCAGTTCTTC.